This T cell receptor beta chain comes out of a study of T cell responses to AZD1222 COVID-19 vaccine. The study's findings and limits: In all cases, repertoires were sampled only after the peak T cell response.

Notes on this clone: Antigen unknown.

TCRdb keeps only in-frame clones here, not all; method: immunoSEQ multiplex PCR. Of around 140,000 clones in the sample, about 92% were seen once. This receptor was obtained from an adult who had recovered from COVID-19. Sequenced here: peripheral blood, sampled after recovery from COVID-19.

This chain's CDR3 is CASSPPLTGDLFRLFF. In DNA, the CDR3 is TGTGCCAGCAGCCCTCCCCTCACAGGGGATTTGTTTCGGCTGTTTTTT. The chain links TRBV7-8 to TRBJ1-4, with 7 positions matching TRBD1. The V gene's germline CDR1 is SGHVS and CDR2 FQNEAQ. The trim removed 5 bases at V and 14 bases at J, leaving 20 bases unmatched. The CDR3 has 16 amino acids.